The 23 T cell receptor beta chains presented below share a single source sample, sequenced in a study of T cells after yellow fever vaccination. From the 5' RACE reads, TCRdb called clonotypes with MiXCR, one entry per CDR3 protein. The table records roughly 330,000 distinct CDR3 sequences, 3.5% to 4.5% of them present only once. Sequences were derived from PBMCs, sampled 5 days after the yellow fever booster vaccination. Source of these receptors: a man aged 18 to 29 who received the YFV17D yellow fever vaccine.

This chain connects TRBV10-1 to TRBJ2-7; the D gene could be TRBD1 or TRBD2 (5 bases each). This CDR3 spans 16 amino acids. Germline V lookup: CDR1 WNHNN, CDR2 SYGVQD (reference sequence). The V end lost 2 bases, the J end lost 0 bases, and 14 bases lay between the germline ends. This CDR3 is CASSEPRGPLSYEQYF. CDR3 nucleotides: TGCGCCAGCAGTGAGCCGAGGGGACCCCTCTCCTACGAGCAGTACTTC.

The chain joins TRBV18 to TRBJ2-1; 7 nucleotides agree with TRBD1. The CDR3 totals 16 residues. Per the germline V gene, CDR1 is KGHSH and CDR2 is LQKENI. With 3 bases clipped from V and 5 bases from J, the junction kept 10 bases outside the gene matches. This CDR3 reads CASSPLLGQENNEQFF. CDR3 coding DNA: TGTGCCAGCTCACCCCTGCTCGGACAGGAGAACAATGAGCAGTTCTTC.

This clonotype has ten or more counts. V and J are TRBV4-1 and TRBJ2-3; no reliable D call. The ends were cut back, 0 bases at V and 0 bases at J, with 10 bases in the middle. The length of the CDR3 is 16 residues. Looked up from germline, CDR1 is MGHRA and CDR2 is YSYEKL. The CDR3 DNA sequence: TGCGCCAGCAGCCAAGATCCCGGTCCTAGCACAGATACGCAGTATTTT. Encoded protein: CASSQDPGPSTDTQYF.

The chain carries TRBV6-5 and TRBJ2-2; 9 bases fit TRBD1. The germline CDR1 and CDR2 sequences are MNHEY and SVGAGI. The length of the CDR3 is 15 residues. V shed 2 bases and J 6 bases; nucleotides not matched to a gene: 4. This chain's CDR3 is CASSYPRTGAGELFF. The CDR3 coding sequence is TGTGCCAGCAGTTACCCTCGGACAGGGGCCGGGGAGCTGTTTTTT.

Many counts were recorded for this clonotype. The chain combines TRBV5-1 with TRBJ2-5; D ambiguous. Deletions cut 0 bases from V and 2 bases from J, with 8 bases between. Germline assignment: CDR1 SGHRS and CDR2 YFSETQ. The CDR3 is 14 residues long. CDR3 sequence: CASSLDLPQETQYF. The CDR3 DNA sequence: TGCGCCAGCAGCTTGGATCTCCCTCAAGAGACCCAGTACTTC. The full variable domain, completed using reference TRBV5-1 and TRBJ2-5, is KAGVTQTPRYLIKTRGQQVTLSCSPISGHRSVSWYQQTPGQGLQFLFEYFSETQRNKGNFPGRFSGRQFSNSRSEMNVSTLELGDSALYLCASSLDLPQETQYFGPGTRLLVL.

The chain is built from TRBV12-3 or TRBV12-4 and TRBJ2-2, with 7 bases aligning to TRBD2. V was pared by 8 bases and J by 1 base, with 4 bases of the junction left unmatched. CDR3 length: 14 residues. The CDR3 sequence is CASVAGENTGELFF. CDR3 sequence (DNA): TGTGCCAGCGTGGCGGGGGAGAACACCGGGGAGCTGTTTTTT.

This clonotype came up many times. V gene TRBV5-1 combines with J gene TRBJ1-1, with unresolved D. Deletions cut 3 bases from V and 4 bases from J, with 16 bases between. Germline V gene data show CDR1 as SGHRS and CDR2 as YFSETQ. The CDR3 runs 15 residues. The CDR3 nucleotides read TGCGCCAGCAGCTCAAAAGGACCGGGGAGCACTGAAGCTTTCTTT. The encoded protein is CASSSKGPGSTEAFF.

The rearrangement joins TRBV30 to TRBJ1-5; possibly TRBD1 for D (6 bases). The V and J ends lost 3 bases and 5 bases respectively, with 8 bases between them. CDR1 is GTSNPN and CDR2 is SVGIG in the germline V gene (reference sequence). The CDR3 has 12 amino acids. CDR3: CAWSPGDQPQHF. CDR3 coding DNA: TGTGCCTGGAGCCCAGGGGATCAGCCCCAGCATTTT.

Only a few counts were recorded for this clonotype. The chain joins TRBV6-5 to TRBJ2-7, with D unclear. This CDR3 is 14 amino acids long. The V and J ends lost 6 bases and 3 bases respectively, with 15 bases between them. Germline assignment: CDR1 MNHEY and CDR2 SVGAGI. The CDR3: CASRSGPPFYEQYV. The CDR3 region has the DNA TGTGCCAGCAGATCAGGCCCGCCCTTCTACGAGCAGTACGTC.

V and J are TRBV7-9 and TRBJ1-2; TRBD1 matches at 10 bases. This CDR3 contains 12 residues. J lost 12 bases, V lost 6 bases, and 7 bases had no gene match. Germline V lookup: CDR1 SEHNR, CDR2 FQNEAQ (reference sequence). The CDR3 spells CASSDGQGDDTF. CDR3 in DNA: TGTGCCAGCAGTGATGGACAGGGGGATGACACCTTC. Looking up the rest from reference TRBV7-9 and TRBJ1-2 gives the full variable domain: DTGVSQNPRHKITKRGQNVTFRCDPISEHNRLYWYRQTLGQGPEFLTYFQNEAQLEKSRLLSDRFSAERPKGSFSTLEIQRTEQGDSAMYLCASSDGQGDDTFGSGTRLTVV.

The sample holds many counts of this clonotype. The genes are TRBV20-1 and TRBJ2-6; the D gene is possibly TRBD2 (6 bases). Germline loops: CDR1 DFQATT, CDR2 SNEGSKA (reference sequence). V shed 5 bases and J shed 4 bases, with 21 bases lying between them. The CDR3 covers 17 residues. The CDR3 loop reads CSAPRLGILDGANVLTF. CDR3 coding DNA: TGCAGTGCTCCAAGACTAGGCATCCTCGACGGGGCCAACGTCCTGACTTTC.

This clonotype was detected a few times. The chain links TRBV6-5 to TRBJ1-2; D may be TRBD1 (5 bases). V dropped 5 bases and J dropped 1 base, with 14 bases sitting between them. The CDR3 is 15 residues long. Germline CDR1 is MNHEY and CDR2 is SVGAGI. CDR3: CASSPSGLNNYGYTF. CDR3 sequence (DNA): TGTGCCAGCAGTCCCTCGGGACTGAATAACTATGGCTACACCTTC.

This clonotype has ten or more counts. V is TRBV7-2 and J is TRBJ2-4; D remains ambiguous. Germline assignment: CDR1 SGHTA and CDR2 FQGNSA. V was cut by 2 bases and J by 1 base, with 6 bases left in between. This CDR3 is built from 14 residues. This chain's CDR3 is CASSLLGAKNIQYF. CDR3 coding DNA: TGTGCCAGCAGCTTACTAGGGGCCAAAAACATTCAGTACTTC.

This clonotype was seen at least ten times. CDR3 sequence: CASSPRGYNEQFF. In DNA form, the CDR3 reads TGTGCCAGCAGCCCCCGGGGGTACAATGAGCAGTTCTTC. This rearrangement joins TRBV7-6 to TRBJ2-1, with D maybe TRBD2 (6 bases). This CDR3 comprises 13 residues. The germline V gene has CDR1 SGHVS and CDR2 FNYEAQ. The V end lost 5 bases, the J end lost 4 bases, and 9 bases lay between the germline ends. The full variable domain, completed using reference TRBV7-6 and TRBJ2-1, is GAGVSQSPRYKVTKRGQDVALRCDPISGHVSLYWYRQALGQGPEFLTYFNYEAQQDKSGLPNDRFSAERPEGSISTLTIQRTEQRDSAMYRCASSPRGYNEQFFGPGTRLTVL.

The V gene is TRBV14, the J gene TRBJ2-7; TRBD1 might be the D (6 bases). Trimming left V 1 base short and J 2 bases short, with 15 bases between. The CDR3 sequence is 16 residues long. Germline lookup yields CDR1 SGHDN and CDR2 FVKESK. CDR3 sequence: CASSQGSQGTPYEQYV. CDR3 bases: TGTGCCAGCAGCCAAGGAAGCCAAGGGACACCCTACGAGCAGTACGTC.

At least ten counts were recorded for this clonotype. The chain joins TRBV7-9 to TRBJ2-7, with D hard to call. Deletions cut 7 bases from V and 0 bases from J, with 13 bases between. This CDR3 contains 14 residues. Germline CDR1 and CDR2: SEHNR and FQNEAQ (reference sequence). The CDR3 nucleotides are TGTGCCAGCAAACTGTATGGGGACTCCTACGAGCAGTACTTC. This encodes CASKLYGDSYEQYF.

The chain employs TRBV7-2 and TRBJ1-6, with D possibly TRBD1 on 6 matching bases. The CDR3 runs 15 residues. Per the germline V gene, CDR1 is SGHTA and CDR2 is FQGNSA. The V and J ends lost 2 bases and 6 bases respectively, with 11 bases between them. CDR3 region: CASSLNGGPNSPLHF. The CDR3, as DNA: TGTGCCAGCAGCTTAAATGGGGGCCCTAATTCACCCCTCCACTTT.

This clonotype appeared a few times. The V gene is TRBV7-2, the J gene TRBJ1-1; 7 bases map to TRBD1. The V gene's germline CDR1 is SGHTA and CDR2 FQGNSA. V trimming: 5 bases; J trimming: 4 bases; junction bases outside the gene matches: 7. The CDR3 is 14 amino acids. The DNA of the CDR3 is TGTGCCAGCAGCGCGACAGGGATGGCCACTGAAGCTTTCTTT. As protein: CASSATGMATEAFF.

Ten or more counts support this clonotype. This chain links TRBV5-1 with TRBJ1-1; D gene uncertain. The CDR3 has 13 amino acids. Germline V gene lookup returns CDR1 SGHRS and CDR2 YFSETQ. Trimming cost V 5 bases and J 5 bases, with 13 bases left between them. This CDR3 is CASRLTSWTEAFF. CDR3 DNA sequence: TGCGCCAGCAGACTCACCTCATGGACTGAAGCTTTCTTT.

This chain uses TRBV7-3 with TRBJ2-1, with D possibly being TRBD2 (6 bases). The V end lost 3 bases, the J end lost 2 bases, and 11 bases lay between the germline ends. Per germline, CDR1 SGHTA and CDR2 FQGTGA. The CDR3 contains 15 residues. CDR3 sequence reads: CASSFVPGAYNEQFF. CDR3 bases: TGTGCCAGCAGCTTCGTACCGGGGGCCTACAATGAGCAGTTCTTC.

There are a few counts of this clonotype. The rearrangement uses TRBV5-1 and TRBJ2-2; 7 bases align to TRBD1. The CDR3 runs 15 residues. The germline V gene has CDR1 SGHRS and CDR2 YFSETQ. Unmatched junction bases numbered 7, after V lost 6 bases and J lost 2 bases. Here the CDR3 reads CASKGTVFNTGELFF. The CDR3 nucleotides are TGCGCCAGCAAAGGGACAGTCTTTAACACCGGGGAGCTGTTTTTT.

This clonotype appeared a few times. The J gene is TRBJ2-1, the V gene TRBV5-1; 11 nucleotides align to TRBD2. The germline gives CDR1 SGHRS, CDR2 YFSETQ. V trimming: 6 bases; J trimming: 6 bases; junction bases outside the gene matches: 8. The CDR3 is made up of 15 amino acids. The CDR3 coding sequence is TGCGCCAGCACGACCGTAGCGGGGGGGAGCAATGAGCAGTTCTTC. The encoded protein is CASTTVAGGSNEQFF.

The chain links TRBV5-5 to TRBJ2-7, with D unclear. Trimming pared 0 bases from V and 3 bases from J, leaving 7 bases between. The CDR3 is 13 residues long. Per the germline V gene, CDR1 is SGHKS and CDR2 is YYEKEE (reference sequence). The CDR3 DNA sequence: TGTGCCAGCAGCTTGGGTCCTCTCTACGAGCAGTACGTC. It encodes CASSLGPLYEQYV.